What follows is one T cell receptor (beta chain) and its context. This entry belongs to a study of T cell changes during pregnancy in multiple sclerosis. Profiled with immunoSEQ multiplex PCR; TCRdb holds only in-frame clones, not every one. The sample lists fewer than 85,000 clones; nearly 95% were seen once. The CDR3 sequence is 16 residues long. Germline loops: CDR1 SGHRS, CDR2 YFSETQ. Deletions cut 4 bases from V and 2 bases from J, with 16 bases between. This TCR derives from a female donor with multiple sclerosis, enrolled in a pregnancy study. The chain has TRBV5-1 and TRBJ1-5; D not certain. Specimen: peripheral blood, collected in the second trimester of pregnancy. Here the CDR3 reads CASSPSAGEGNQPQHF. The DNA of the CDR3 is TGCGCCAGCAGCCCATCGGCTGGAGAAGGCAATCAGCCCCAGCATTTT.